This is a list of T cell receptor beta chains from one sample in a study of T cell repertoires in cytomegalovirus infection. Each CDR3 protein gets one entry after TCRdb re-called the reads with MiXCR. Among hundreds of thousands of distinct CDR3 sequences listed, 15% to 20% were seen once. Sequencing input: PBMCs. Receptor source: a human donor in good health (CMV status not recorded). Some clones in this sample may be carry-over from other donors' samples. The CDR3 runs from the conserved cysteine through the conserved F or W. A D gene is named only where the DNA matches it firmly.

j_call: TRBJ1-2
v_call: TRBV4-2
d_call: TRBD1
cdr3_length: 13
cdr3_aa: CASSRGQRYGYTF

j_call: TRBJ1-6
v_call: TRBV9
d_call: -
cdr3_length: 14
cdr3_aa: CASSVDGGDSPLHF

j_call: TRBJ2-1
v_call: TRBV6-2/TRBV6-3
d_call: TRBD2
cdr3_length: 15
cdr3_aa: CASSYPGLAGNEQFF

j_call: TRBJ2-1
v_call: TRBV6-1
d_call: -
cdr3_length: 13
cdr3_aa: CASMWQTYNEQFF

j_call: TRBJ2-2
v_call: TRBV20-1
d_call: TRBD2
cdr3_length: 13
cdr3_aa: CSARDRLAGQLFF

j_call: TRBJ1-1
v_call: TRBV6-2/TRBV6-3
d_call: TRBD1
cdr3_length: 14
cdr3_aa: CASSYGTENTEAFF

j_call: TRBJ2-3
v_call: TRBV20-1
d_call: -
cdr3_length: 15
cdr3_aa: CSARDRGSVTDTQYF

j_call: TRBJ2-3
v_call: TRBV12-3/TRBV12-4
d_call: TRBD2
cdr3_length: 15
cdr3_aa: CASSLAGAGPDTQYF

j_call: TRBJ2-1
v_call: TRBV6-2/TRBV6-3
d_call: -
cdr3_length: 18
cdr3_aa: CASSFPETNHHNYNEQFF

j_call: TRBJ2-1
v_call: TRBV6-5
d_call: -
cdr3_length: 17
cdr3_aa: CASSYGGLGRRDNEQFF

j_call: TRBJ2-7
v_call: TRBV10-3
d_call: TRBD2
cdr3_length: 15
cdr3_aa: CAISESSGGNYEQYF

j_call: TRBJ2-3
v_call: TRBV6-5
d_call: -
cdr3_length: 16
cdr3_aa: CASSYSWTGITDTQYF

j_call: TRBJ1-2
v_call: TRBV7-2
d_call: -
cdr3_length: 14
cdr3_aa: CASSTVAEVGGYTF

j_call: TRBJ1-2
v_call: TRBV5-4
d_call: -
cdr3_length: 14
cdr3_aa: CASGKTDSTYGYTF

j_call: TRBJ2-7
v_call: TRBV7-2
d_call: -
cdr3_length: 13
cdr3_aa: CASSLGSTVEQYF

j_call: TRBJ2-5
v_call: TRBV9
d_call: TRBD1
cdr3_length: 16
cdr3_aa: CASSVEGTGVGETQYF

j_call: TRBJ1-5
v_call: TRBV7-6
d_call: TRBD1
cdr3_length: 16
cdr3_aa: CASSCGTVFSNQPQHF

j_call: TRBJ2-1
v_call: TRBV3-1
d_call: -
cdr3_length: 14
cdr3_aa: CASRPRGSYNEQFF

j_call: TRBJ2-2
v_call: TRBV12-3/TRBV12-4
d_call: -
cdr3_length: 13
cdr3_aa: CASSFDSWGELFF

j_call: TRBJ2-3
v_call: TRBV20-1
d_call: TRBD2
cdr3_length: 14
cdr3_aa: CSAPSSGGPDTQYF

j_call: TRBJ1-1
v_call: TRBV7-9
d_call: TRBD1
cdr3_length: 15
cdr3_aa: CASSRQGIMNTEAFF

j_call: TRBJ2-1
v_call: TRBV10-2
d_call: TRBD2
cdr3_length: 12
cdr3_aa: CASSEGRAEQFF

j_call: TRBJ1-5
v_call: TRBV19
d_call: -
cdr3_length: 18
cdr3_aa: CATQWGHEDHYSNQPQHF

j_call: TRBJ2-7
v_call: TRBV28
d_call: -
cdr3_length: 13
cdr3_aa: CASRSTGSYEQYF

j_call: TRBJ2-3
v_call: TRBV7-8
d_call: -
cdr3_length: 13
cdr3_aa: CASTKRITDTQYF

j_call: TRBJ2-5
v_call: TRBV18
d_call: TRBD2
cdr3_length: 13
cdr3_aa: CASSPPGLDLTYF

j_call: TRBJ2-7
v_call: TRBV7-4
d_call: TRBD2
cdr3_length: 14
cdr3_aa: CASSLFGGNYEQYF

j_call: TRBJ2-5
v_call: TRBV7-2
d_call: -
cdr3_length: 18
cdr3_aa: CASSRDLTGLPGLGTQYF

j_call: TRBJ1-5
v_call: TRBV20-1
d_call: TRBD1
cdr3_length: 15
cdr3_aa: CSARGRRTGNQPQHF

j_call: TRBJ1-1
v_call: TRBV20-1
d_call: TRBD1
cdr3_length: 12
cdr3_aa: CSAKTGMTEAFF

j_call: TRBJ2-3
v_call: TRBV7-2
d_call: -
cdr3_length: 16
cdr3_aa: CASSLLGGATTDTQYF

j_call: TRBJ2-1
v_call: TRBV28
d_call: -
cdr3_length: 14
cdr3_aa: CASRGEFSYNEQFF

j_call: TRBJ1-4
v_call: TRBV19
d_call: -
cdr3_length: 15
cdr3_aa: CASSGGTATNEKLFF

j_call: TRBJ2-2
v_call: TRBV7-2
d_call: -
cdr3_length: 17
cdr3_aa: CASSLAWVSGNTGELFF

j_call: TRBJ1-3
v_call: TRBV28
d_call: -
cdr3_length: 15
cdr3_aa: CASSLHLSSGNTIYF

j_call: TRBJ2-4
v_call: TRBV28
d_call: TRBD2
cdr3_length: 17
cdr3_aa: CASSLTSGGSAKNIQYF

j_call: TRBJ1-4
v_call: TRBV2
d_call: -
cdr3_length: 14
cdr3_aa: CASSEARDPTQRFF

j_call: TRBJ1-1
v_call: TRBV12-5
d_call: -
cdr3_length: 13
cdr3_aa: CASALGDFAEAFF